The present entry profiles one T cell receptor beta chain with its context. No cognate antigen has been identified for it. Per-base qualities were not stored, and no clone one base away is much larger. For repertoire sequencing, TCR beta CDR3 regions were amplified from RNA transcripts. A first-round RT-PCR used HTBI primers with the Qiagen OneStep RT-PCR kit, followed by a second-round multiplex PCR, size selection and purification. Libraries were sequenced on an Illumina HiSeq2000 using paired-end 100 bp reads. On the study's bioinformatics: SOAPnuke was used for read processing, and reads with adapters, uncalled bases, a mean Phred below 15, or no exact constant-primer or identifier match were discarded. COPE v1.2.5 was used to merge high-quality paired reads. Unique nucleotide sequences were defined as clonotypes and aligned to IMGT TRB V, D and J references using MiTCR v1.1. The analysis was limited to V-J combinations with a frequency above 0.0001, which together covered 99.2% of the repertoires. For each V-J combination, a TCR clonal expansion and chaos score was defined as the ratio of F50 clonal expansion to chaos observed in the TCRdist matrix. Welch's t-statistics and random forest were used to reduce features to about a dozen V-J combinations, which were fed into a naive Bayes classifier. The similarity between thyroid and blood repertoires was quantified using the Morisita-Horn index. TCRdb ran its own pipeline on the public reads, namely fastp trimming at Q25 and MiXCR clone calling, and kept in-frame beta chains. Entries are consolidated by CDR3 protein sequence, retaining the most common genes and DNA. TCRdb's processing, not the authors' own work, is the source of the V and J calls. The sample profile shows around 670,000 distinct CDR3 sequences; around 40% of them were found once. 44% of the sample belongs to the ten largest clones.

A distance of 11 bases separates the germline ends of V and J, which lose 5 bases and 4 bases respectively. The CDR1 and CDR2 encoded by the germline V gene (reference sequence) are MNHNY and SVGAGI. The CDR3 goes from the cysteine to the phenylalanine over 13 residues. Only CDR3 DNA remains: 39 bases, in frame from the first base. This specimen comes from a study of Graves' ophthalmopathy and Graves' hyperthyroidism (dated by TCRdb to the late 2010s). The study in broad terms: Peripheral blood samples were taken at the time of initial diagnosis, before any treatment was given. To explore V-J signatures that distinguish ophthalmopathy from hyperthyroidism, a discovery set of 100 patients was enrolled, made up of 43 with ophthalmopathy and 57 with stable hyperthyroidism. In total, approximately 140 blood samples were TCR-sequenced: 43 ophthalmopathy, roughly 77 hyperthyroidism and some 17 hyperthyroidism-to-ophthalmopathy patients. TCR beta repertoire signatures were used to distinguish Graves' ophthalmopathy from Graves' hyperthyroidism and to predict progression to ophthalmopathy. In several hyperthyroidism patients, the T-cell repertoires found in thyroid tissue were compared with those found in blood. The independent validation cohort included around 19 hyperthyroidism patients plus 17 patients who later progressed from hyperthyroidism to ophthalmopathy. After sampling, hyperthyroidism patients received methimazole starting at 30 mg daily, and ophthalmopathy patients received high-dose intravenous methylprednisolone. Paper-wide results and their limitations: Most expanded thyroid clonotypes with frequency above 0.001 were also detected in blood, suggesting blood repertoires may reflect the thyroid immune response. In validation, the model predicted ophthalmopathy progression with 70.59% sensitivity and roughly 72% specificity; approximately 12 predicted patients were CT-confirmed with GO in a median of about 7.1 months. In cross-validation, the 13-signature model distinguished ophthalmopathy from stable hyperthyroidism with 87.88% sensitivity and around 84% specificity, while in the test set the corresponding values were roughly 80% and 75%. No statistical method was used to predetermine the sample size, and group allocation was not hidden from the investigators.

Patients with ophthalmopathy had moderately to severely active disease, with a Clinical Activity Score of 3 or more, a NOSPECS grade of 4 or more, and a disease duration of less than 3 months. Patients with other autoimmune diseases, uncontrolled infections, pregnancy or lactation were excluded. Diagnosis relied on clinical symptoms, serum thyroxine, TRAb, thyroid ultrasound and orbital computed tomography. PBMCs were isolated from more than 9 ml of fresh peripheral blood by Ficoll-Paque density gradient centrifugation. Trizol reagent was used to extract the total RNA, and its quality was then checked on an Agilent 2100 Bioanalyzer.

The chain is made from TRBV6-6 and TRBJ2-5; no D gene is confidently identified. The clonotype originates from an adult man with Graves' ophthalmopathy. Material: peripheral blood. This receptor has the CDR3 CASSVSMGETQYF. The bases are TGTGCCAGCAGTGTGAGTATGGGAGAGACCCAGTACTTC.